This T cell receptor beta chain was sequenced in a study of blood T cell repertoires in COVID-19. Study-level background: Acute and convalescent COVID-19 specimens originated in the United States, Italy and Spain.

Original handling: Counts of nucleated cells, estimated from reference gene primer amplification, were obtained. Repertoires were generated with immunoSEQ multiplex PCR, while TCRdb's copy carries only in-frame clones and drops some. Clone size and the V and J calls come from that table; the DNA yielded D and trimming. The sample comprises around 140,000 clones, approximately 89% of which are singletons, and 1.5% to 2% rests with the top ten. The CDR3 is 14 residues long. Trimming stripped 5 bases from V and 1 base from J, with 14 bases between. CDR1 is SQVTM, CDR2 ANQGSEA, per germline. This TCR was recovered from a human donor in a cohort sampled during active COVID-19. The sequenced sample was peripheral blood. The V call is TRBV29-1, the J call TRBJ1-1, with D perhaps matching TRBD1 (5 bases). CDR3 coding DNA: TGCAGCGTTCTCCGCGCAGGGTCGAACACTGAAGCTTTCTTT. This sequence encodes CSVLRAGSNTEAFF. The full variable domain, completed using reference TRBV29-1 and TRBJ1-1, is SAVISQKPSRDICQRGTSLTIQCQVDSQVTMMFWYRQQPGQSLTLIATANQGSEATYESGFVIDKFPISRPNLTFSTLTVSNMSPEDSSIYLCSVLRAGSNTEAFFGQGTRLTVV.